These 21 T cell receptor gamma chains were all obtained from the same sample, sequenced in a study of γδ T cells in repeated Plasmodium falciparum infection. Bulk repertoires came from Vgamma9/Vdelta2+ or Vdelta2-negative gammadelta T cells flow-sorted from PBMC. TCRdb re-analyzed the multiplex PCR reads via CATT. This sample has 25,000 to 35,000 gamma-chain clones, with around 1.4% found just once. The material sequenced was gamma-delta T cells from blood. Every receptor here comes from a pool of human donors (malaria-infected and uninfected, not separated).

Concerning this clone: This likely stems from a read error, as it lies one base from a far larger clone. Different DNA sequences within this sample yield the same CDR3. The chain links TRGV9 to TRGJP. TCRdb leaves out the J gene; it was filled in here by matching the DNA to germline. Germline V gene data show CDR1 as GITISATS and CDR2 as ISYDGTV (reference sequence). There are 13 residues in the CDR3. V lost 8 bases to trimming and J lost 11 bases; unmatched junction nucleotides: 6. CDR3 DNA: TGTGCCTTGTTGTGGCTGGGCAAAAAAATCAAGGTATTT. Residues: CALLWLGKKIKVF.

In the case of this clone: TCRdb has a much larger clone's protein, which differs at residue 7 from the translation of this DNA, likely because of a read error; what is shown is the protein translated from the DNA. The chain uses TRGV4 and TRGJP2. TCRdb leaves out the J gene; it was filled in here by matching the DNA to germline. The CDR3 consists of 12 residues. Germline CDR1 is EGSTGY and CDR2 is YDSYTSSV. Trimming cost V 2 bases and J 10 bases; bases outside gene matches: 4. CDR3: CATWDVGWIKTF. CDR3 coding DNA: TGTGCCACCTGGGATGTTGGTTGGATCAAGACGTTT.

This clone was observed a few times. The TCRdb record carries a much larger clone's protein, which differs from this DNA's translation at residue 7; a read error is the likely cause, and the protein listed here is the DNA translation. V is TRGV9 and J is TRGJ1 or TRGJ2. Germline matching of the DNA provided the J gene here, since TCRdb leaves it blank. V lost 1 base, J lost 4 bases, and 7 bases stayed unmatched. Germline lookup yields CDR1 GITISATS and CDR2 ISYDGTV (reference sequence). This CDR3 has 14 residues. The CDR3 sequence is CALWEVDSYYKKLF. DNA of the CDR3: TGTGCCTTGTGGGAGGTCGACTCCTATTATAAGAAACTCTTT.

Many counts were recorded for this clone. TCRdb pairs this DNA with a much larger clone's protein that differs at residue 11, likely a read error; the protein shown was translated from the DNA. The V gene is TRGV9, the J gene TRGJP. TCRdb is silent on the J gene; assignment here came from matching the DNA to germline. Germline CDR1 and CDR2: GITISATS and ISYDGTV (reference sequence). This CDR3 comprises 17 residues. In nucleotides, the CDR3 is TGTGCCTTGTGGGAGGTGGTATCCGAGTTGGACAAAAAAATCAAGGTATTT. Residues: CALWEVVSELDKKIKVF.

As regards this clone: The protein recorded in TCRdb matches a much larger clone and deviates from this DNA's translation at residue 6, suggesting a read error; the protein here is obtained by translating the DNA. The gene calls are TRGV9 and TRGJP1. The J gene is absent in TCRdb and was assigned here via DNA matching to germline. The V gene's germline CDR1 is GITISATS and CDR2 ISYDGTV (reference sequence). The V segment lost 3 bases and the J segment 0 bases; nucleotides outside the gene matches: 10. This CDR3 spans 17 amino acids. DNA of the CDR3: TGTGCCTTGTGGGAGACCTTTAAAAATACCACTGGTTGGTTCAAGATATTT. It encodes CALWETFKNTTGWFKIF.

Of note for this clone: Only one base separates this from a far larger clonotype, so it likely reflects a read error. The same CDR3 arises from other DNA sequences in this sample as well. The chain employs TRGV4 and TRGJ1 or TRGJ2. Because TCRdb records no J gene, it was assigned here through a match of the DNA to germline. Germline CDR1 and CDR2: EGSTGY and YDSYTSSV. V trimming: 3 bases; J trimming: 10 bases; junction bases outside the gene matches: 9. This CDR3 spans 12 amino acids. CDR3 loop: CATWDPINKKLF. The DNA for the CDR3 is TGTGCCACCTGGGATCCGATAAACAAGAAACTCTTT.

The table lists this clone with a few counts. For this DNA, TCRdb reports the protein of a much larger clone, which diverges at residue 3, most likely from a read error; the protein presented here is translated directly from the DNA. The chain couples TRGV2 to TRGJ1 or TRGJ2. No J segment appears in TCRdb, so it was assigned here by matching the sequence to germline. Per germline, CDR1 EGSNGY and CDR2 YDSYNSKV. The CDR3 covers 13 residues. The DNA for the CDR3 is TGTGCCATCTGGGACTGTCGATATTATAAGAAACTCTTT. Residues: CAIWDCRYYKKLF.

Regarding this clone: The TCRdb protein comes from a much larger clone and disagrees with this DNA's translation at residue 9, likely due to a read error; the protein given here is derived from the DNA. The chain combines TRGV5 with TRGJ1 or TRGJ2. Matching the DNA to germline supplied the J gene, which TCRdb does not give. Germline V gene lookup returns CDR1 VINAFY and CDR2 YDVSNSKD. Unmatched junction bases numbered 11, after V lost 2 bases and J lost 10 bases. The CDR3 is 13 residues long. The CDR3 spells CATWDTQREKKLF. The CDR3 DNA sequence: TGTGCCACCTGGGACACGCAAAGAGAGAAGAAACTCTTT.

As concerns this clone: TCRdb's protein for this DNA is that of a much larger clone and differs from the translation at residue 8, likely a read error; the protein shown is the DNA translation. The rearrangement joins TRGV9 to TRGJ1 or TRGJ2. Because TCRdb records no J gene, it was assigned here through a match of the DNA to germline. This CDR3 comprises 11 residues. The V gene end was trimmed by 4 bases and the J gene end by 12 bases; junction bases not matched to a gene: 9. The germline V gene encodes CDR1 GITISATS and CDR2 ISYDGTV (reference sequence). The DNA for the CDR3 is TGTGCCTTGTGGGATTACTCGAGGAAACTCTTT. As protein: CALWDYSRKLF.

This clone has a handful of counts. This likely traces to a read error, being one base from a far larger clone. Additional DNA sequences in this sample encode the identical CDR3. CDR3 residues: CATWDGKSSDWIKTF. Written as DNA, the CDR3 is TGTGCCACCTGGGACGGAAAGAGTAGTGATTGGATCAAGACGTTC. The V call is TRGV2, the J call TRGJP2. CDR3 length: 15 amino acids. Germline V gene data show CDR1 as EGSNGY and CDR2 as YDSYNSKV.

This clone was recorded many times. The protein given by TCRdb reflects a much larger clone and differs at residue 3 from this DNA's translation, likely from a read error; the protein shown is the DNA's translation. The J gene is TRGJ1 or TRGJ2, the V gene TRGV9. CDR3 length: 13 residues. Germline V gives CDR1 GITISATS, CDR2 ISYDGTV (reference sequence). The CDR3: CASWEVSYYKKLF. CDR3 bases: TGTGCCTCGTGGGAGGTGTCTTATTATAAGAAACTCTTT.

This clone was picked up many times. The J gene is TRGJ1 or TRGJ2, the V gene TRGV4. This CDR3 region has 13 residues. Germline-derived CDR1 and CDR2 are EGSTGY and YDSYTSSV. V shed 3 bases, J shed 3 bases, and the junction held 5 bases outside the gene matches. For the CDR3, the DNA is TGTGCCACCTGGGATTGGCTTTATTATAAGAAACTCTTT. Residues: CATWDWLYYKKLF.

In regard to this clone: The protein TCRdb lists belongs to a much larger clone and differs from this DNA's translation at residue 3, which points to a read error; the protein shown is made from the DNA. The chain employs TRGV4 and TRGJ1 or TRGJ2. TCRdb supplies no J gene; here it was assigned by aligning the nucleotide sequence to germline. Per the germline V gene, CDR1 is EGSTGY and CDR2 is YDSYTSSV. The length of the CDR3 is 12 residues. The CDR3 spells CAAWEVYYKKLF. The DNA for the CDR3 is TGTGCCGCCTGGGAAGTTTATTATAAGAAACTCTTT.

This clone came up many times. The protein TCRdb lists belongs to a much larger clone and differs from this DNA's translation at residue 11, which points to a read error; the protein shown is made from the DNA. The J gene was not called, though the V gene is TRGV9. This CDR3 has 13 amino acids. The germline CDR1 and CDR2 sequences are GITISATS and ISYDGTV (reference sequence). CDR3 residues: CALWEAGYYKRLF. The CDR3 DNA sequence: TGTGCCTTGTGGGAGGCAGGGTATTATAAGAGACTCTTT.

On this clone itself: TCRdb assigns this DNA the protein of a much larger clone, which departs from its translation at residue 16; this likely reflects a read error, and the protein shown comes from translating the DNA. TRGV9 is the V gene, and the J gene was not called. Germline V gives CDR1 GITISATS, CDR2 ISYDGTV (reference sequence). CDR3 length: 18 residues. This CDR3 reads CALWEAGPQELGKKIMVF. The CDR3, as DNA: TGTGCCTTGTGGGAGGCGGGCCCTCAAGAGTTGGGCAAAAAAATCATGGTATTT.

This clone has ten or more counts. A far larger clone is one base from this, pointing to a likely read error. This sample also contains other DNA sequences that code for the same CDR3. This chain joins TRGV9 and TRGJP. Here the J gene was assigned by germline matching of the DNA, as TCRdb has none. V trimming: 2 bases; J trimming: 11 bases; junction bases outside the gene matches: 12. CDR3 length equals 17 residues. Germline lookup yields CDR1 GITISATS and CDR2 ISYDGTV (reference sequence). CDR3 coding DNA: TGTGCCTTGTGGGAGGAACGTCTGGAGCTGGGCAAAAAAATCAAGGTATTT. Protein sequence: CALWEERLELGKKIKVF.

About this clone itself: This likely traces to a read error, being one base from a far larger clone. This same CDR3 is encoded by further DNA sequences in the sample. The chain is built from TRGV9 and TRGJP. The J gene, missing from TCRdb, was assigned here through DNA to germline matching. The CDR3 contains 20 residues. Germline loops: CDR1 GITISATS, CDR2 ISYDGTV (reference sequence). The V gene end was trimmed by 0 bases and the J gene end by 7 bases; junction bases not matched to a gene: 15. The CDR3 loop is CALWEVKRPGQELGKKIKVF. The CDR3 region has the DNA TGTGCCTTGTGGGAGGTGAAACGTCCCGGCCAGGAGTTGGGCAAAAAAATCAAGGTATTT.

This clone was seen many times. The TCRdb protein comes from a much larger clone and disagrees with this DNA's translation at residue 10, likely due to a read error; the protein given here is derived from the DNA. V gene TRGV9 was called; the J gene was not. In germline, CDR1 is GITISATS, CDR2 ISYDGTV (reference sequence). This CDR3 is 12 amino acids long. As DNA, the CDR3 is TGTGCCTTGTGGGAGGTCTCTTATAAGGAACTCTTT. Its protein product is CALWEVSYKELF.

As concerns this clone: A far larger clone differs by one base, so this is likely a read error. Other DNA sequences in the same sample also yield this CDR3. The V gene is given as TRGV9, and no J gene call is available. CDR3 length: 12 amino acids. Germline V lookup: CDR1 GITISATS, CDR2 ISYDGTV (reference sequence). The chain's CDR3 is CALWNLYYKKLF. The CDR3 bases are TGTGCCTTGTGGAATTTGTATTATAAGAAACTCTTC.

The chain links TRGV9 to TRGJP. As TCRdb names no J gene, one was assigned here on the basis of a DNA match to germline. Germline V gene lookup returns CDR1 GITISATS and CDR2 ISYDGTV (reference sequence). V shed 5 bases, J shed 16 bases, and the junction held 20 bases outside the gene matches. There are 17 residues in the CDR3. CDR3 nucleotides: TGTGCCTTGTGGGGGTGCTCTCTGAGTTGGGCAAAAAAAATCAAGGTATTT. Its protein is CALWGCSLSWAKKIKVF.

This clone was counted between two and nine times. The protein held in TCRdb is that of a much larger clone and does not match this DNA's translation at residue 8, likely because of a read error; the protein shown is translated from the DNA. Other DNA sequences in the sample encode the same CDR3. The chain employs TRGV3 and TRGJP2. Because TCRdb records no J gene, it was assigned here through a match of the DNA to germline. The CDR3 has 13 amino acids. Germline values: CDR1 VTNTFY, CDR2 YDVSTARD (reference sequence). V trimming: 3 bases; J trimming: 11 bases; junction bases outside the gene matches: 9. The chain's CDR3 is CATWDLIEWIKTF. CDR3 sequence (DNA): TGTGCCACCTGGGACCTGATTGAGTGGATCAAGACGTTT.